The next 4 T cell receptor beta chains were all read from a single sample in a study of cytomegalovirus exposure and HLA in healthy donors. The PCR ran on 60 Vbeta and 13 Jbeta primers. TCRdb's copy holds only in-frame clones and misses some; the assay was immunoSEQ multiplex PCR. The sample lists about 130,000 clones; approximately 73% were seen once. The specimen was PBMCs. The receptors were sampled from a man between 60 and 70 years old in good health and CMV-seropositive.

This clone was picked up a small number of times. The chain is built from TRBV2 and TRBJ1-1, with D possibly TRBD1 on 6 matching bases. This CDR3 is 14 amino acids long. V gave up 5 bases and J gave up 5 bases, with 15 bases separating them. Germline-derived CDR1 and CDR2 are SNHLY and FYNNEI. CDR3 loop: CASSMTGRLTEAFF. Written as DNA, the CDR3 is TGTGCCAGCAGTATGACAGGAAGGCTGACTGAAGCTTTCTTT.

This clone has more than one count but fewer than ten. The chain has TRBV2 and TRBJ1-5; D is uncertain. V was cut by 8 bases and J by 3 bases, with 14 bases left in between. The CDR3 is 14 amino acids. The germline V gene encodes CDR1 SNHLY and CDR2 FYNNEI. CDR3 nucleotide sequence: TGTGCCAGCGGAAGAATCGGGGACAATCAGCCCCAGCATTTT. Translation gives CASGRIGDNQPQHF.

The rearrangement links TRBV27 to TRBJ1-2; a weak D match, TRBD1 (5 bases). Germline assignment: CDR1 MNHEY and CDR2 SMNVEV (reference sequence). The CDR3 runs to 14 residues. Trimming left V 6 bases short and J 0 bases short, with 11 bases between. CDR3 sequence reads: CASSAGGTNYGYTF. CDR3 DNA sequence: TGTGCCAGCAGCGCCGGGGGGACTAACTATGGCTACACCTTC.

V usage is TRBV2 and J usage is TRBJ2-7; TRBD2 matches 12 bases. V was pared by 7 bases and J by 2 bases, with 6 bases of the junction left unmatched. This CDR3 spans 15 amino acids. Germline V lookup: CDR1 SNHLY, CDR2 FYNNEI. The CDR3 DNA follows: TGTGCCAGCACGAAGACTAGCGGGGGAGCCTACGAGCAGTACTTC. It is translated as CASTKTSGGAYEQYF.